The clone carrying this T cell receptor beta chain has a handful of counts. V was pared by 8 bases and J by 4 bases, with 7 bases of the junction left unmatched. This CDR3 is built from 15 residues. The germline gives CDR1 SGHTA, CDR2 FQGTGA. The sample comes from a study of blood T cell repertoires in COVID-19. Overall study: The study drew acute and convalescent COVID-19 samples from the United States, Italy and Spain. PBMCs, B-cell-depleted T cells, or T cells provided the cDNA or gDNA that made up the material.

This table comes from immunoSEQ multiplex PCR, and its TCRdb copy is limited to in-frame clones, with some not included. The data contain approximately 49,000 clones, over 65% of them singletons. This TCR came from a woman in her 70s with acute or convalescent COVID-19. The chain combines TRBV7-3 with TRBJ2-1; 11 bases fit TRBD2. Source material: peripheral blood. CDR3 nucleotides: TGTGCCAGCGCTCTTAGCGGGGGGGGATACAATGAGCAGTTCTTC. This encodes CASALSGGGYNEQFF.